This T cell receptor (beta chain) originates from a study of blood T cell repertoires in COVID-19. Germline CDR1 is SGHRS and CDR2 is YFSETQ. V gave up 4 bases and J gave up 5 bases; unmatched junction bases: 3. The CDR3 extends over 14 amino acids. TCRdb's table, derived via immunoSEQ multiplex PCR, lists solely in-frame clones and lacks some. This table holds around 480,000 clones, about nine tenths found once. Those enrolled, adults aged 18 to 89 years, came from around 24 US areas. The TCR comes from a woman under 30 who had recovered from COVID-19. The sequencing sample was made of PBMCs or T cells enriched from blood (not recorded which). The rearrangement links TRBV5-1 to TRBJ2-5, with 12 bases identical to TRBD2. The CDR3 DNA sequence: TGCGCCAGCAGCAGCGGGACTAGCGGGGAGACCCAGTACTTC. As protein: CASSSGTSGETQYF.